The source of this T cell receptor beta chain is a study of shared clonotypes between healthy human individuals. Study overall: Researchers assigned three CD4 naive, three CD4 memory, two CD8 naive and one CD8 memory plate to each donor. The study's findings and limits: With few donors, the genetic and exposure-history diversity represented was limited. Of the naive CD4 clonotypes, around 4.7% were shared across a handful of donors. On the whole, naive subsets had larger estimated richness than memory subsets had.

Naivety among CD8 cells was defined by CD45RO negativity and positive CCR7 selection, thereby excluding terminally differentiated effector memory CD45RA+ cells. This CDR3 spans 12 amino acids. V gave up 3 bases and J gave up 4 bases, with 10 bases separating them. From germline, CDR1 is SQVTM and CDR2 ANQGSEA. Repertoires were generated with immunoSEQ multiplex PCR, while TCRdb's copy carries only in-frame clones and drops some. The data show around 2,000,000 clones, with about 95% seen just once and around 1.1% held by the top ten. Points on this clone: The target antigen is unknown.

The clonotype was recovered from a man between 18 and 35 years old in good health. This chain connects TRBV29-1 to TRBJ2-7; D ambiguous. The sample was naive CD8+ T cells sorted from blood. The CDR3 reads CSVDVEGYEQYF. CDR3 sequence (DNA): TGCAGCGTTGATGTGGAAGGTTACGAGCAGTACTTC.